This T cell receptor beta chain derives from a study of regulatory and conventional T cells in RAG deficiency. This clone turned up a few times. Its antigen is still unknown. Genomic DNA came from blood conventional CD4+ T cells gated CD25-low CD127-high. The protocol was immunoSEQ multiplex PCR, while the TCRdb copy is restricted to in-frame clones and leaves out a portion. The sample consists of under 45,000 clones, more than 75% of them appearing once. Findings of the study overall: Shannon entropy fell and Simpson indices rose in RAG-deficient patients.

Trimming stripped 6 bases from V and 0 bases from J, with 12 bases between. Germline assignment: CDR1 MNHEY and CDR2 SVGAGI. CDR3 length equals 15 residues. This same sample was also part of a study on regulatory T cells. This second study says: Amplification used 52 TRBV primers and 13 TRBJ primers.

This chain uses TRBV6-5 with TRBJ1-5; D is uncertain. Sequenced material: CD4+ effector T cells sorted from blood. The clonotype originates from a human donor in good health. For the CDR3, the DNA is TGTGCCAGCAGAAACGGCTTATATAGCAATCAGCCCCAGCATTTT. This sequence encodes CASRNGLYSNQPQHF.